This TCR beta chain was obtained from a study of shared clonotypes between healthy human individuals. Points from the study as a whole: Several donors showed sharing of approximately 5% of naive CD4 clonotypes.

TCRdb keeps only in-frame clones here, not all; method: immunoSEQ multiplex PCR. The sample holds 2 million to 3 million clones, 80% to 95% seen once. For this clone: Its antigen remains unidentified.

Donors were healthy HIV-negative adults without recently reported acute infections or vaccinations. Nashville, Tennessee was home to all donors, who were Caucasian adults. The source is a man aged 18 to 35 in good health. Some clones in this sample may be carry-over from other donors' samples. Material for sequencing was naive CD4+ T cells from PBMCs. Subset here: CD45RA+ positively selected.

DNA for the CDR3: TGTGCCAGCAGCCCAGTTTGGGCCAAGCGGGACAAAGAGACCCAGTACTTC. Translated: CASSPVWAKRDKETQYF. The V call is TRBV11-2, the J call TRBJ2-5; TRBD2 is a possible D gene (7 bases). Germline CDR1 and CDR2: SGHAT and FQNNGV. This CDR3 comprises 17 residues. V dropped 5 bases and J dropped 3 bases, with 22 bases sitting between them.